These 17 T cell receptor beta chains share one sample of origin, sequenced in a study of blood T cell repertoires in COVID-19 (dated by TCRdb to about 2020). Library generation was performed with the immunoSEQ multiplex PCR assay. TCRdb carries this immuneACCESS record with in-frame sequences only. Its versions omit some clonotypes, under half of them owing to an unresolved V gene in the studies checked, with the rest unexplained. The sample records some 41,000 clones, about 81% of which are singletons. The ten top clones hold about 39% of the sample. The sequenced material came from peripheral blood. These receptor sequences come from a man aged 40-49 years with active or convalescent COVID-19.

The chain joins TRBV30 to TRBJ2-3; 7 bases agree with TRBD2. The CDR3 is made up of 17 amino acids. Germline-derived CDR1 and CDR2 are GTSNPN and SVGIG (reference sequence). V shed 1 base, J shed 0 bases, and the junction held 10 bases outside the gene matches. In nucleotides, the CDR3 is TGTGCCTGGAGTGGGGGCGCGGGAGACTCGAGCACAGATACGCAGTATTTT. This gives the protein CAWSGGAGDSSTDTQYF.

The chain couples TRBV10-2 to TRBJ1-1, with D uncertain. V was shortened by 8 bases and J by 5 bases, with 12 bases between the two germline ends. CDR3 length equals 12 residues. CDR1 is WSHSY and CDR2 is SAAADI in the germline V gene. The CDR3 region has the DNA TGCGCCAGCCTCGGCGGCAGAACTGAAGCTTTCTTT. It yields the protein CASLGGRTEAFF.

The CDR3 sequence: CASSPRLATGGTDTQYF. CDR3 in DNA: TGTGCCAGCAGTCCTCGCCTAGCGACCGGGGGAACAGATACGCAGTATTTT. This chain links TRBV27 with TRBJ2-3, with a weak D call TRBD2 (6 bases). This CDR3 comprises 17 residues. The germline V and J ends were trimmed by 5 bases and 3 bases, with 21 bases remaining between them. Germline V gene data show CDR1 as MNHEY and CDR2 as SMNVEV (reference sequence).

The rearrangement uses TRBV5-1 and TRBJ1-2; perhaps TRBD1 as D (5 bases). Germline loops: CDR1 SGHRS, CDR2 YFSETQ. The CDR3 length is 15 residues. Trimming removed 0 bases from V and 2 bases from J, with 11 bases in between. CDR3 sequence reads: CASSLAGQGNYGYTF. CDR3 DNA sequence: TGCGCCAGCAGCTTGGCAGGACAAGGCAACTATGGCTACACCTTC.

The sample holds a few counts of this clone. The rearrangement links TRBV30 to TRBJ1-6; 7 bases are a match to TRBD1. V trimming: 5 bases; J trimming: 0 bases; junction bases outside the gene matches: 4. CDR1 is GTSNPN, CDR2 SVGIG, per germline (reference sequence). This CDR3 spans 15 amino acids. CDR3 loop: CAWWDSFSYNSPLHF. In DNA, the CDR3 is TGTGCCTGGTGGGACAGCTTCTCCTATAATTCACCCCTCCACTTT.

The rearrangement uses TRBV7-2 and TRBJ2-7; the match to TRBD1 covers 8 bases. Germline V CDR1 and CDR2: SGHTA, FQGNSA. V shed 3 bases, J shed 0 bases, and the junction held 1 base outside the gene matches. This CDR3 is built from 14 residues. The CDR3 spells CASSFTGGSYEQYF. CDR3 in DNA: TGTGCCAGCAGCTTTACAGGGGGCTCCTACGAGCAGTACTTC.

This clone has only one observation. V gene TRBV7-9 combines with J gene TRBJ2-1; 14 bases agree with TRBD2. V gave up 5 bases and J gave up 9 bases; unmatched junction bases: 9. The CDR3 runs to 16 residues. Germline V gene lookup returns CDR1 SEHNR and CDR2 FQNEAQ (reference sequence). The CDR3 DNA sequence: TGTGCCAGCAGCCCCCCGACTAGCGGGGGGGGTGGTGAGCAGTTCTTC. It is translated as CASSPPTSGGGGEQFF.

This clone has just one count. This chain's CDR3 is CASSIGDGSYNEQFF. The CDR3 DNA reads as TGTGCCAGTAGTATCGGCGACGGGTCCTACAATGAGCAGTTCTTC. The gene calls are TRBV19 and TRBJ2-1, with D unclear. This CDR3 spans 15 amino acids. Germline values: CDR1 LNHDA, CDR2 SQIVND (reference sequence). V shed 3 bases and J shed 1 base, with 10 bases lying between them.

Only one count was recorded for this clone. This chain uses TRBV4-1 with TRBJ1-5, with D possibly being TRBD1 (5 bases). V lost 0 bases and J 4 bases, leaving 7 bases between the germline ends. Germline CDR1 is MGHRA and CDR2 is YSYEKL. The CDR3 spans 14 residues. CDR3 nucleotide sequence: TGCGCCAGCAGCCAAGAGGGGGGGAATCAGCCCCAGCATTTT. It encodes CASSQEGGNQPQHF.

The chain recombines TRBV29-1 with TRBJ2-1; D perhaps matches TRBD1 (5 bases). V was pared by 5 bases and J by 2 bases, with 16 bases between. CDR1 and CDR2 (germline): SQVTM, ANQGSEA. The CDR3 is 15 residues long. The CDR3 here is CSVPALQVPYNEQFF. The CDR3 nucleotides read TGCAGCGTTCCGGCTCTACAGGTGCCCTACAATGAGCAGTTCTTC.

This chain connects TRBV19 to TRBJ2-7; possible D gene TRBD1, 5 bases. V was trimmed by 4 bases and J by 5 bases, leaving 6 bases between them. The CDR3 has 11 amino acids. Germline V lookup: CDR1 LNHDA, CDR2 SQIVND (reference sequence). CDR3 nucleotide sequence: TGTGCCAGTAGTACAGGGAACGAGCAGTACTTC. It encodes CASSTGNEQYF.

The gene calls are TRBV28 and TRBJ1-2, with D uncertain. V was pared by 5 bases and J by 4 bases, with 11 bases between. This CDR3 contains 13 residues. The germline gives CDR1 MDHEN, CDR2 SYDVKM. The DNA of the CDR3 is TGTGCCAGCAGTATCACAGTTAGCTATGGCTACACCTTC. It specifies CASSITVSYGYTF.

DNA of the CDR3: TGTGCCAGCAGTTCCATAAAAGGGGACAGGCACGCTTTCTTT. Translating gives CASSSIKGDRHAFF. The J gene is TRBJ1-1, the V gene TRBV6-5; 8 nucleotides align to TRBD1. The length of the CDR3 is 14 residues. J gave up 11 bases and V 4 bases, and 12 bases lay outside the gene matches. CDR1 is MNHEY and CDR2 is SVGAGI in the germline V gene.

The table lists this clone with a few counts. CDR3 sequence: CATGLWSNEQFF. The CDR3, as DNA: TGTGCCACAGGTCTCTGGAGTAATGAGCAGTTCTTC. This rearrangement joins TRBV24-1 to TRBJ2-1; D call uncertain. From germline, CDR1 is KGHDR and CDR2 SFDVKD. This CDR3 has 12 amino acids. V was clipped by 10 bases and J by 7 bases, with 13 bases between them.

The CDR3 loop is CASEGTGAYEQYF. CDR3 nucleotides: TGTGCCAGCGAGGGGACAGGGGCATACGAGCAGTACTTC. V usage is TRBV6-5 and J usage is TRBJ2-7, with TRBD1 identical over 10 bases. CDR3 length: 13 residues. V shed 8 bases and J 4 bases; nucleotides not matched to a gene: 5. Germline CDR1 and CDR2: MNHEY and SVGAGI.

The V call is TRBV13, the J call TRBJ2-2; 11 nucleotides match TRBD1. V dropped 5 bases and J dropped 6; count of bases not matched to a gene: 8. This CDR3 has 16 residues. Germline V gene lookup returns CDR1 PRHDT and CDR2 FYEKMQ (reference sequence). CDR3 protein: CASSRAGTGGSGELFF. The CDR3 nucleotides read TGTGCCAGCAGCCGAGCCGGGACAGGGGGATCCGGGGAGCTGTTTTTT.

The CDR3 protein is CASSPRSGRENEQFF. Here the CDR3 DNA reads TGCGCCAGCAGCCCCCGTAGCGGGAGAGAAAATGAGCAGTTCTTC. V is TRBV5-1 and J is TRBJ2-1, with 9 nucleotides matching TRBD2. The CDR3 runs to 15 residues. The germline gives CDR1 SGHRS, CDR2 YFSETQ. V was pared by 4 bases and J by 7 bases, with 9 bases of the junction left unmatched.